This is a list of T cell receptor beta chains from one sample in a study of early T cells in non-severe SARS-CoV-2 infection. One entry per CDR3 protein, called by TCRdb with MiXCR from the 5' RACE reads. The sample has roughly 80,000 distinct CDR3 sequences, roughly an eighth seen once. The sample consisted of whole blood. Every receptor here comes from an adult who was a healthcare worker with PCR-confirmed SARS-CoV-2 infection or an uninfected control (not recorded which). CDR3s include the opening cysteine and the closing phenylalanine or tryptophan. D genes are given only for firm matches. The size of a clone is reported for some rows only, either as once, few or many, or as a class for expanded clones.

V	J	length	size	D	CDR3	DNA
TRBV7-6	TRBJ1-1	16	many	TRBD1	CASSLGTGPMNTEAFF	TGTGCCAGCAGCTTAGGGACAGGCCCCATGAACACTGAAGCTTTCTTT
TRBV18	TRBJ2-3	18	NA	NA	CASSPPNPPLGSTDTQYF	TGTGCCAGCTCACCACCCAACCCACCGCTCGGGAGCACAGATACGCAGTATTTT
TRBV29-1	TRBJ2-7	12	many	NA	CSVDGGGYEQYF	TGCAGCGTTGATGGGGGCGGGTACGAGCAGTACTTC
TRBV5-1	TRBJ2-2	16	few	TRBD2	CASSLSGGRPAGELFF	TGCGCCAGCAGCTTAAGCGGGGGCCGACCGGCCGGGGAGCTGTTTTTT
TRBV6-1	TRBJ2-1	20	many	TRBD2	CASNPGLAAISTSSYNEQFF	TGTGCCAGCAACCCGGGACTAGCGGCCATATCGACCAGCTCCTACAATGAGCAGTTCTTC
TRBV11-2	TRBJ2-1	15	NA	NA	CASSRDTSWDNEQFF	TGTGCCAGCAGCCGCGACACTAGCTGGGACAATGAGCAGTTCTTC
TRBV2	TRBJ2-7	14	once	TRBD1	CASSAGQGGYEQYF	TGTGCCAGCAGCGCCGGACAGGGGGGTTACGAGCAGTACTTC
TRBV6-1	TRBJ2-5	16	once	TRBD2	CASTFMGLEIRETQYF	TGTGCCAGCACCTTCATGGGACTAGAAATTCGAGAGACCCAGTACTTC
TRBV29-1	TRBJ2-3	13	many	TRBD1	CSPQGTGTDTQYF	TGCAGCCCACAAGGGACAGGGACAGATACGCAGTATTTT
TRBV29-1	TRBJ2-6	16	many	NA	CSVYQRPDSGANVLTF	TGCAGCGTTTATCAGAGGCCCGACTCTGGGGCCAACGTCCTGACTTTC
TRBV6-5	TRBJ1-1	13	few	NA	CASSNQVNTEAFF	TGTGCCAGCAGTAACCAGGTGAACACTGAAGCTTTCTTT
TRBV19	TRBJ1-3	14	NA	NA	CASTSGTAGNTIYF	TGTGCCAGTACCAGCGGGACGGCGGGAAACACCATATATTTT
TRBV6-5	TRBJ2-7	15	NA	NA	CASSYSSGQGYEQYF	TGTGCCAGCAGTTACTCGTCGGGTCAGGGGTACGAGCAGTACTTC
TRBV7-8	TRBJ2-2	15	few	NA	CASSHLIERTGELFF	TGTGCCAGCAGCCATCTGATCGAGCGGACCGGGGAGCTGTTTTTT
TRBV27	TRBJ1-5	14	NA	NA	CASSLSARNQPQHF	TGTGCCAGCAGTTTAAGCGCGCGCAATCAGCCCCAGCATTTT
TRBV9	TRBJ2-2	15	few	NA	CASSPPILNTGELFF	TGTGCCAGCAGCCCCCCAATCCTGAACACCGGGGAGCTGTTTTTT
TRBV6-6	TRBJ1-1	13	NA	TRBD1	CASMDRPNTEAFF	TGTGCCAGCATGGACAGGCCGAACACTGAAGCTTTCTTT
TRBV5-1	TRBJ2-3	13	NA	NA	CASRLDGTDTQYF	TGCGCCAGCAGGTTGGATGGCACAGATACGCAGTATTTT
TRBV6-1	TRBJ2-7	15	NA	NA	CASSEALQGGYEQYF	TGTGCCAGCAGTGAAGCGCTTCAGGGGGGCTATGAGCAGTACTTC
TRBV11-3	TRBJ2-7	15	NA	TRBD1	CASSFFGTGGGEQYF	TGTGCCAGCAGCTTCTTCGGGACAGGGGGCGGCGAGCAGTACTTC
TRBV5-1	TRBJ2-7	15	few	NA	CASSLRFGSSYEQYF	TGCGCCAGCAGCTTGAGGTTTGGCAGTTCCTACGAGCAGTACTTC
TRBV19	TRBJ1-5	21	NA	TRBD1	CASTPLGEGQGARGGNQPQHF	TGTGCCAGTACCCCCCTAGGGGAGGGACAGGGGGCGCGGGGCGGCAATCAGCCCCAGCATTTT
TRBV27	TRBJ2-7	16	few	TRBD2	CASSLLAGQTTGEQYF	TGTGCCAGCAGTTTGCTAGCGGGGCAAACGACAGGCGAGCAGTACTTC
TRBV7-9	TRBJ1-3	16	few	NA	CASSLGRTDSGNTIYF	TGTGCCAGCAGCTTAGGCCGGACGGACTCTGGAAACACCATATATTTT
TRBV12-3/TRBV12-4	TRBJ2-7	13	NA	NA	CASSFDRDLGVYF	TGTGCCAGCAGTTTCGACAGAGACCTAGGCGTATACTTC
TRBV7-8	TRBJ2-6	21	few	TRBD2	CASSLFTTTSGKGRGANVLTF	TGTGCCAGCAGCTTATTCACAACGACTAGCGGGAAGGGACGTGGGGCCAACGTCCTGACTTTC
TRBV7-6	TRBJ2-2	15	few	NA	CASSFRPQSTGELFF	TGTGCCAGCAGCTTCCGACCTCAATCCACCGGGGAGCTGTTTTTT
TRBV19	TRBJ2-2	14	many	NA	CASSSTGTTGELFF	TGTGCCAGTAGCAGTACAGGGACCACCGGGGAGCTGTTTTTT
TRBV6-1	TRBJ2-1	14	NA	NA	CASSTTNGLSEQFF	TGTGCCAGCAGTACGACGAATGGGTTAAGCGAGCAGTTCTTC
TRBV5-1	TRBJ2-1	16	NA	NA	CASSPGGLSSYNEQFF	TGCGCCAGCAGCCCCGGGGGCCTCAGCTCCTACAATGAGCAGTTCTTC
TRBV19	TRBJ2-1	15	NA	TRBD1	CASSNTGGGYNEQFF	TGTGCCAGTAGTAACACAGGGGGCGGGTACAATGAGCAGTTCTTC
TRBV9	TRBJ2-1	15	many	NA	CASSVASGPYNEQFF	TGTGCCAGCAGCGTAGCAAGTGGACCCTACAATGAGCAGTTCTTC
TRBV12-3/TRBV12-4	TRBJ1-2	12	few	TRBD1	CASSQTGLGYTF	TGTGCCAGCAGCCAGACAGGGTTAGGCTACACCTTC
TRBV29-1	TRBJ1-4	14	many	TRBD1	CSVLGQGLNEKLFF	TGCAGCGTCCTCGGACAGGGTTTAAATGAAAAACTGTTTTTT
TRBV6-5	TRBJ1-4	15	NA	NA	CASSYSGQPDEKLFF	TGTGCCAGCAGTTACTCCGGCCAGCCTGACGAAAAACTGTTTTTT
TRBV29-1	TRBJ2-1	20	NA	TRBD1	CSVVLAPRPRTGANYNEQFF	TGCAGCGTTGTGCTGGCCCCCCGGCCCAGGACAGGGGCTAACTACAATGAGCAGTTCTTC
TRBV19	TRBJ2-1	14	once	TRBD1	CASSSMGQGHEQFF	TGTGCCAGTAGTTCGATGGGACAGGGCCATGAGCAGTTCTTC
TRBV6-5	TRBJ1-1	15	few	NA	CASNYYLGSGTEAFF	TGTGCCAGCAATTATTACCTGGGATCCGGCACTGAAGCTTTCTTT
TRBV12-3/TRBV12-4	TRBJ2-7	15	many	NA	CASSPGGQGAYEQYF	TGTGCCAGCTCCCCCGGGGGGCAGGGGGCCTACGAGCAGTACTTC
TRBV5-1	TRBJ2-1	14	many	TRBD1	CASSLGDRENEQFF	TGCGCCAGCAGCTTAGGGGACAGGGAGAATGAGCAGTTCTTC